This TCR beta chain was sequenced in a study of T cell clonality in common variable immunodeficiency. Notes on the study in general: Fewer deletions and N-nucleotide insertions were reportedly seen in common variable immunodeficiency TCR beta sequences.

Concerning this clone: Its antigen remains unidentified. Read coverage stops 3 residues before the CDR3 terminus; the germline J gene supplies the remainder.

The CDR3 runs 11 residues. The germline CDR1 and CDR2 sequences are SGHTS and YDEGEE. Trimming cost V 2 bases and J 8 bases, with 6 bases left between them. Control and CVID samples contributed equal amounts of genomic DNA. This table comes from immunoSEQ multiplex PCR, and its TCRdb copy is limited to in-frame clones, with some not included. Found here are roughly 48,000 clones, no singletons; the ten largest cover about 3.4%. Input material: peripheral blood mononuclear cells. This receptor was taken from a person aged 18-70 years in good health. The chain joins TRBV5-8 to TRBJ2-3; D may be TRBD2 (5 bases). The part of the CDR3 DNA that was read is TGTGCCAGCAGCTTAACTAGTACG. Its translation: CASSLTST. The full CDR3 sequence reads CASSLTSTQYF.